Following are 18 T cell receptor beta chains from one sample sequenced in a study of read filtering for tumor transcriptome and immune sequencing. From approximately 400 ng of RNA, a library with molecular barcoded alpha/delta and beta/gamma adaptors was made. TCRdb analysed the reads with MiXCR anew, one entry per CDR3 protein. The profile shows about 50,000 distinct CDR3 sequences, roughly 19% of them singletons. The sample taken for sequencing was a population of CD138-negative cells sorted from bone marrow. These receptors came from a donor at least 40 years old with multiple myeloma.

Concerning this clonotype itself: A much larger clone lies one base from this, so it may be a read error. The chain recombines TRBV10-3 with TRBJ2-1; perhaps TRBD2 as D (5 bases). There are 14 residues in the CDR3. Germline V CDR1 and CDR2: ENHRY, SYGVKD. In DNA form, the CDR3 reads TGTGCCATCACTCCGGGGAGCTCCTACGATGAGCAGTTCTTC. It translates to CAITPGSSYDEQFF.

This clonotype was observed many times. V and J are TRBV20-1 and TRBJ2-1; perhaps D is TRBD1 or TRBD2 (6 bases each). This CDR3 has 12 amino acids. The germline V gene has CDR1 DFQATT and CDR2 SNEGSKA (reference sequence). With 7 bases removed from V and 4 bases from J, the gap between germline ends came to 11 bases. The CDR3 nucleotides are TGCAGTGTACAGGGACTGTACAATGAGCAGTTCTTC. This codes for CSVQGLYNEQFF.

This clonotype was detected many times. J is TRBJ2-1 and V is TRBV5-1, with 7 bases that match TRBD2. The germline V gene has CDR1 SGHRS and CDR2 YFSETQ. V trimming: 4 bases; J trimming: 0 bases; junction bases outside the gene matches: 7. The CDR3 covers 16 residues. CDR3 loop: CASSEAAGSSYNEQFF. The CDR3 DNA follows: TGCGCCAGCAGCGAAGCAGCGGGAAGCTCCTACAATGAGCAGTTCTTC.

Concerning this clonotype: Given a much more abundant clone one base away, this may be a read error. J is TRBJ2-3 and V is TRBV20-1, with TRBD2 matching 8 bases. The CDR3 extends over 15 amino acids. The V gene's germline CDR1 is DFQATT and CDR2 SNEGSKA (reference sequence). V was pared by 6 bases and J by 4 bases, with 12 bases of the junction left unmatched. CDR3 nucleotide sequence: TGCAGTGCCCCATCTGGACAGACTAGCGCAGATACGCAGTATTTT. Protein sequence: CSAPSGQTSADTQYF.

This clonotype was counted many times. V gene TRBV5-1 combines with J gene TRBJ2-1; 8 bases are a match to TRBD1. The CDR3 consists of 13 residues. Germline V lookup: CDR1 SGHRS, CDR2 YFSETQ. V gave up 4 bases and J gave up 8 bases; unmatched junction bases: 5. CDR3 nucleotide sequence: TGCGCCAGCAGCGCGACAGGGGACCATGAGCAGTTCTTC. This translates into CASSATGDHEQFF.

This clonotype was seen at least ten times. The V and J genes are TRBV20-1 and TRBJ2-3; D is possibly TRBD2 (5 bases). CDR3 length: 16 amino acids. Per germline, CDR1 DFQATT and CDR2 SNEGSKA (reference sequence). V was pared by 2 bases and J by 1 base, with 16 bases between. The chain's CDR3 is CSARNARGSGTDTQYF. CDR3 DNA sequence: TGCAGTGCTAGAAACGCCAGAGGTAGCGGCACAGATACGCAGTATTTT.

With regard to this clonotype: One junction end disagrees with the germline gene, perhaps due to a read error. The chain has TRBV5-1 and TRBJ2-1; 10 bases agree with TRBD1. Per germline, CDR1 SGHRS and CDR2 YFSETQ. The CDR3 is made up of 16 amino acids. DNA for the CDR3: TGCTCCAGCACACCTCCGGGACAGGGGCCCTACAATGAGCAGTTCTTC. Translated, it gives CSSTPPGQGPYNEQFF.

This clonotype appeared many times. The genes are TRBV4-3 and TRBJ1-1; the D is unclear. CDR1 is LGHNA and CDR2 is YSLEER in the germline V gene. Trimming shortened V by 0 bases and J by 1 base, and 15 bases separated the two germline ends. The CDR3 has 17 amino acids. CDR3 residues: CASSQEAGRSGNTEAFF. CDR3 DNA sequence: TGCGCCAGCAGCCAAGAGGCTGGTAGGTCCGGGAACACTGAAGCTTTCTTT.

There are many counts of this clonotype. The chain couples TRBV5-1 to TRBJ2-5; TRBD2 is a possible D gene (5 bases). The germline gives CDR1 SGHRS, CDR2 YFSETQ. Between the trimmed V and J ends, which lost 0 bases and 2 bases, there was a span of 11 bases. The CDR3 totals 15 residues. CDR3 sequence reads: CASSLELSAQETQYF. In DNA, the CDR3 is TGCGCCAGCAGCTTGGAACTTAGCGCGCAAGAGACCCAGTACTTC.

This clonotype was detected many times. The chain combines TRBV3-1 with TRBJ2-1; 8 nucleotides align to TRBD2. Germline CDR1 LGHDT, CDR2 YNNKEL (reference sequence). V shed 4 bases, J shed 5 bases, and the junction held 7 bases outside the gene matches. The CDR3 is 15 residues long. CDR3 DNA: TGTGCCAGCAGCCCCCGGGCTAGCGGGCACAATGAGCAGTTCTTC. Translating it yields CASSPRASGHNEQFF.

This clonotype came up many times. This rearrangement joins TRBV6-5 to TRBJ2-2, with 13 bases fitting TRBD2. From germline, CDR1 is MNHEY and CDR2 SVGAGI. The CDR3 has 15 residues. Trimming at V came to 10 bases and at J to 8 bases, leaving 10 bases not matched to a gene. CDR3 coding DNA: TGTGCCACTTCGGGACTAGCGGGAAGAGGGGGGGAGCTGTTTTTT. As protein: CATSGLAGRGGELFF.

This clonotype showed up many times. V is TRBV29-1 and J is TRBJ2-1; 9 nucleotides match TRBD1. Germline CDR1 is SQVTM and CDR2 is ANQGSEA. The V segment lost 0 bases and the J segment 8 bases; nucleotides outside the gene matches: 8. The CDR3 has 15 amino acids. The CDR3 loop is CSVEDRGTGYYEQFF. CDR3 DNA: TGCAGCGTTGAAGATCGGGGGACAGGGTACTATGAGCAGTTCTTC.

This clonotype has ten or more counts. This chain connects TRBV7-2 to TRBJ2-7; possibly TRBD2 for D (6 bases). The germline gives CDR1 SGHTA, CDR2 FQGNSA. Trimming took off 2 bases at V and 3 bases at J, with 14 bases between the two ends. This CDR3 has 15 amino acids. CDR3 protein: CASSLTGTAFYEQYF. CDR3 nucleotide sequence: TGTGCCAGCAGCTTAACCGGGACTGCCTTCTACGAGCAGTACTTC. The full variable domain, completed using reference TRBV7-2 and TRBJ2-7, is GAGVSQSPSNKVTEKGKDVELRCDPISGHTALYWYRQSLGQGLEFLIYFQGNSAPDKSGLPSDRFSAERTGGSVSTLTIQRTQQEDSAVYLCASSLTGTAFYEQYFGPGTRLTVT.

This clonotype was observed at least ten times. J is TRBJ2-5 and V is TRBV20-1; D not resolved. V was clipped by 3 bases and J by 3 bases, with 11 bases between them. In germline, CDR1 is DFQATT, CDR2 SNEGSKA (reference sequence). The CDR3 covers 13 residues. The CDR3 loop is CSASSLSEETQYF. CDR3 in DNA: TGCAGTGCTAGTTCCTTAAGCGAAGAGACCCAGTACTTC.

This clonotype was seen at least ten times. This sequence joins TRBV2 and TRBJ2-3; D ambiguous. The CDR3 has 15 residues. CDR1 is SNHLY, CDR2 FYNNEI, per germline. Trimming removed 6 bases from V and 0 bases from J, with 13 bases in between. The CDR3 region is CASSSTRTSTDTQYF. DNA for the CDR3: TGTGCCAGCAGCTCCACGCGAACTAGCACAGATACGCAGTATTTT.

CDR3 in DNA: TGTGCCAGCAGTTTTCAGAAAGAGACCCAGTACTTC. It encodes CASSFQKETQYF. V and J are TRBV28 and TRBJ2-5; no definite D call. V shed 3 bases and J shed 3 bases, with 5 bases lying between them. This CDR3 contains 12 residues. Germline loops: CDR1 MDHEN, CDR2 SYDVKM.

This clonotype appeared many times. The CDR3 DNA reads as TGTGCCAGCAGCTTGGTTGCAGGGAGGAATTGGGCGGGAGTAGGGACAGATACGCAGTATTTT. As protein: CASSLVAGRNWAGVGTDTQYF. V and J are TRBV5-4 and TRBJ2-3, with 7 nucleotides matching TRBD2. Unmatched junction bases numbered 22, after V lost 0 bases and J lost 3 bases. Germline CDR1 and CDR2: SGHNT and YYREEE (reference sequence). The CDR3 totals 21 residues.

This clonotype has a count of ten or more. The chain recombines TRBV18 with TRBJ1-1; 8 bases fit TRBD1. Trimming removed 1 base from V and 4 bases from J; junction bases left unmatched: 5. Germline values: CDR1 KGHSH, CDR2 LQKENI. There are 15 residues in the CDR3. The CDR3 sequence is CASSPQTGDATEAFF. In DNA, the CDR3 is TGTGCCAGCTCACCACAGACAGGGGACGCCACTGAAGCTTTCTTT.